The 16 T cell receptor beta chains given below trace back to one sample, sequenced in a study of CD8+ T cells in alopecia areata. Sequencing relied on a cDNA template that was reverse transcribed from extracted RNA. Here immunoSEQ multiplex PCR was the method, and the copy in TCRdb shows in-frame clones only, minus some. The sample records 150,000 to 200,000 clones, 64% being singletons. The treatment here: oral pan-JAK inhibitor, 5-10 mg twice daily. Sequencing was performed on CD4+ T cells sorted from blood, taken between weeks 49 and 50, from a patient treated with tofacitinib. These receptors were taken from a human donor with alopecia areata.

The chain has TRBV19 and TRBJ1-5, with 7 bases that match TRBD1. Looked up from germline, CDR1 is LNHDA and CDR2 is SQIVND (reference sequence). This CDR3 spans 15 amino acids. After removal of 6 bases from V and 3 bases from J, the junction contained 8 bases not matched to a gene. The CDR3 coding sequence is TGTGCCAGTAGAACGGACAGGCTCGCCAATCAGCCCCAGCATTTT. Protein: CASRTDRLANQPQHF.

This clone was detected once. The CDR3 here is CASSLETAGANVLTF. The CDR3 DNA is TGCGCCAGCAGCTTGGAGACAGCTGGGGCCAACGTCCTGACTTTC. V usage is TRBV5-1 and J usage is TRBJ2-6, with a weak D call TRBD1 (5 bases). Trimming pared 0 bases from V and 2 bases from J, leaving 6 bases between. The CDR3 sequence is 15 residues long. The germline CDR1 and CDR2 sequences are SGHRS and YFSETQ. Based on the CDR3 plus reference TRBV5-1 and TRBJ2-6, the full variable domain is KAGVTQTPRYLIKTRGQQVTLSCSPISGHRSVSWYQQTPGQGLQFLFEYFSETQRNKGNFPGRFSGRQFSNSRSEMNVSTLELGDSALYLCASSLETAGANVLTFGAGSRLTVL.

This rearrangement joins TRBV7-2 to TRBJ2-2; 7 positions match TRBD1. CDR1 is SGHTA, CDR2 FQGNSA, per germline. V dropped 4 bases and J dropped 1; count of bases not matched to a gene: 6. The CDR3 sequence is 16 residues long. This CDR3 is CASSSSDRRNTGELFF. The CDR3 DNA reads as TGTGCCAGCAGCTCCTCGGACAGGAGGAACACCGGGGAGCTGTTTTTT.

This chain links TRBV10-3 with TRBJ1-1; D possibly corresponds to TRBD1 (5 bases). Between the trimmed V and J ends, which lost 2 bases and 5 bases, there was a span of 12 bases. Germline CDR1 is ENHRY and CDR2 is SYGVKD. This CDR3 spans 14 amino acids. The chain's CDR3 is CAISEASEGTEAFF. CDR3 in DNA: TGTGCCATCAGTGAGGCGTCTGAGGGGACTGAAGCTTTCTTT.

The chain has TRBV7-7 and TRBJ2-6, with 8 bases identical to TRBD1. Germline loops: CDR1 SSHAT, CDR2 FNYEAQ (reference sequence). V trimming: 5 bases; J trimming: 0 bases; junction bases outside the gene matches: 12. This CDR3 contains 19 residues. As DNA, the CDR3 is TGTGCCAGCAGCCCTCTTTTTGGGACAGGCGGCTCTGGGGCCAACGTCCTGACTTTC. Translation: CASSPLFGTGGSGANVLTF.

The chain has TRBV4-3 and TRBJ1-5; D is undetermined. The V end lost 3 bases, the J end lost 0 bases, and 9 bases lay between the germline ends. This CDR3 is built from 15 residues. CDR1 and CDR2 (germline): LGHNA, YSLEER. The CDR3 sequence: CASSQEGYSNQPQHF. For the CDR3, the DNA is TGCGCCAGCAGCCAGGAGGGTTATAGCAATCAGCCCCAGCATTTT.

This clone was found a few times. Other DNA sequences in the sample encode the same CDR3. The rearrangement links TRBV6-4 to TRBJ1-6, with a weak D call TRBD1 (6 bases). The CDR3 runs to 13 residues. Per germline, CDR1 MRHNA and CDR2 SNTAGT. Trimming took 8 bases from V and 9 from J, leaving 14 bases between them. The CDR3 DNA is TGTGCCAGCCAAACAGGGACGGCTTCACCCCTCCACTTT. Translating gives CASQTGTASPLHF.

CDR3 bases: TGTGCCAGCAGCCCTAGAGCGGGGGGGCCGAACATTCAGTACTTC. It is translated as CASSPRAGGPNIQYF. The chain employs TRBV11-1 and TRBJ2-4, with TRBD2 matching 10 bases. The length of the CDR3 is 15 residues. Germline V gene lookup returns CDR1 SGHAT and CDR2 FQDESV (reference sequence). V shed 5 bases and J 7 bases; nucleotides not matched to a gene: 8.

This clone was seen more than once but under ten times. This chain connects TRBV10-3 to TRBJ2-3, with unresolved D. This CDR3 region has 12 residues. Trimming pared 10 bases from V and 5 bases from J, leaving 13 bases between. Germline V gene sequence: CDR1 ENHRY, CDR2 SYGVKD. The CDR3 protein is CASTVSGDTQYF. Written as DNA, the CDR3 is TGTGCCAGCACGGTTTCCGGAGATACGCAGTATTTT.

The rearrangement uses TRBV11-2 and TRBJ2-6, with TRBD1 identical over 10 bases. The V and J ends lost 1 base and 2 bases, in that order; junction bases with no gene match: 5. Germline V gene lookup returns CDR1 SGHAT and CDR2 FQNNGV. This CDR3 has 18 amino acids. The CDR3 region has the DNA TGTGCCAGCAGCTTAGGTAGACAGGGGGCGACTGGGGCCAACGTCCTGACTTTC. Its translation: CASSLGRQGATGANVLTF.

The V call is TRBV6-5, the J call TRBJ2-2; the D gene is possibly TRBD2 (5 bases). Germline CDR1 MNHEY, CDR2 SVGAGI. V was clipped by 4 bases and J by 7 bases, with 10 bases between them. This CDR3 comprises 13 residues. The CDR3 DNA reads TGTGCCAGCAGTTTGGAGGCTCACGGGGAGCTGTTTTTT. Its protein is CASSLEAHGELFF.

This clone was detected a few times. The V call is TRBV29-1, the J call TRBJ1-1, with a possible D match to TRBD1 (6 bases). The germline CDR1 and CDR2 sequences are SQVTM and ANQGSEA. The V end lost 2 bases, the J end lost 0 bases, and 13 bases lay between the germline ends. The CDR3 covers 15 residues. CDR3 residues: CSVENRQDMNTEAFF. For the CDR3, the DNA is TGCAGCGTTGAAAACCGACAGGACATGAACACTGAAGCTTTCTTT.

This clone is a singleton in its sample. The chain couples TRBV29-1 to TRBJ2-1; a possible D gene is TRBD1 (6 bases). This CDR3 has 17 residues. V was pared by 1 base and J by 4 bases, with 20 bases between. Germline loops: CDR1 SQVTM, CDR2 ANQGSEA. The CDR3 region has the DNA TGCAGCGTTGAAGTTAAGTCGTGGGGGACACGATACAATGAGCAGTTCTTC. This encodes CSVEVKSWGTRYNEQFF.

The chain joins TRBV4-3 to TRBJ1-3, with D possibly TRBD1 on 6 matching bases. Germline CDR1 is LGHNA and CDR2 is YSLEER. Trimming took off 1 base at V and 4 bases at J, with 11 bases between the two ends. CDR3 length: 15 amino acids. CDR3 amino acids: CASSQARGSGNTIYF. For the CDR3, the DNA is TGCGCCAGCAGCCAAGCCAGGGGATCGGGAAACACCATATATTTT.

The genes are TRBV29-1 and TRBJ1-2; 8 bases fit TRBD1. V lost 7 bases, J lost 4 bases, and 8 bases stayed unmatched. The CDR3 runs to 13 residues. CDR1 is SQVTM and CDR2 is ANQGSEA in the germline V gene. CDR3 nucleotides: TGCAGCGCCACGACAGGGGTGGGCTATGGCTACACCTTC. The encoded protein is CSATTGVGYGYTF.

For the CDR3, the DNA is TGCAGCGTTACCCCACAAGCAAACTATGGCTACACCTTC. Its protein product is CSVTPQANYGYTF. The chain uses TRBV29-1 and TRBJ1-2; D is unclear. Trimming left V 5 bases short and J 2 bases short, with 12 bases between. CDR3 length: 13 amino acids. Germline CDR1 SQVTM, CDR2 ANQGSEA.